This TCR beta chain emerged from a study of Graves' ophthalmopathy and Graves' hyperthyroidism listed by TCRdb under 2018. About the investigation overall: Peripheral blood was collected before any treatment was given, at the time of initial diagnosis. The approximately 90 discovery patients were randomly split 7:3 into training and test sets. The study used TCR beta repertoire signatures to distinguish Graves' ophthalmopathy from Graves' hyperthyroidism and to predict progression to ophthalmopathy. To explore V-J signatures that separate ophthalmopathy from hyperthyroidism, a discovery set of 95 to 100 patients was enrolled, consisting of more than 40 with ophthalmopathy and roughly 57 with stable hyperthyroidism. After sampling, hyperthyroidism patients received methimazole starting at 30 mg daily, and ophthalmopathy patients received high-dose intravenous methylprednisolone. In total, some 130 blood samples were TCR-sequenced: fewer than 50 ophthalmopathy, approximately 75 hyperthyroidism and approximately 17 hyperthyroidism-to-ophthalmopathy patients. An independent validation cohort was composed of some 18 hyperthyroidism patients and more than 15 patients who later progressed from hyperthyroidism to ophthalmopathy. In roughly 6 hyperthyroidism patients, the T-cell repertoires found in thyroid tissue were compared with those found in blood.

The CDR3 measures 20 amino acids from cysteine to phenylalanine. The kept DNA is CDR3 alone, 60 bases in frame from the first base. Reading the germline V gene (reference sequence) gives CDR1 PRHDT and CDR2 FYEKMQ. At the junction V is shortened by 4 bases and J by 4 bases; bases outside the gene matches: 18. This clonotype was found a few times. Its antigen remains undetermined. A much bigger clone sits one base away, suggesting this may be a read error. For repertoire sequencing, TCR beta CDR3 regions were amplified from RNA transcripts. A first-round RT-PCR used HTBI primers with the Qiagen OneStep RT-PCR kit, followed by a second-round multiplex PCR, size selection and purification. Sequencing of the libraries was carried out on an Illumina HiSeq2000 in paired-end mode with 100 bp reads. Per the original workflow: SOAPnuke was used to process the reads, removing any read that contained adapters or uncalled bases, had a mean Phred below 15, or lacked an exact match to the constant primer or identifier. COPE v1.2.5 was used to merge the high-quality paired reads. Clonotypes were defined as unique nucleotide sequences and were aligned to IMGT TRB V, D and J references using MiTCR v1.1. The analysis was limited to V-J combinations with a frequency above 0.0001, which together covered 99.2% of repertoires. For each V-J combination, a TCR clonal expansion and chaos score was defined as the ratio of F50 clonal expansion to chaos observed in the TCRdist matrix. Welch's t-statistics and random forest were used to reduce the features to approximately 13 V-J combinations, which were then used as input to a naive Bayes classifier. The similarity between thyroid and blood repertoires was quantified using the Morisita-Horn index. TCRdb redid the processing of the public reads, applying fastp at Q25 and MiXCR, and retained in-frame beta chains. Every CDR3 protein is listed once, alongside the most common genes and DNA of its rows. The V and J calls, along with clone size, are taken from TCRdb and not from the paper's own processing. The sample has over 500,000 distinct CDR3 sequences on record, about a fifth of them singletons. Of the sample, around 7% falls within the top ten clones.

Stable hyperthyroidism was defined as no progression to ophthalmopathy within 18 months of follow-up. Hyperthyroidism patients were newly diagnosed, were aged 18 to 65 years, and had a disease duration under 2 months. Patients with other autoimmune diseases, uncontrolled infections, pregnancy or lactation were excluded. Clinical symptoms, serum thyroxine, TRAb, thyroid ultrasound and orbital computed tomography were used for diagnosis. Ficoll-Paque density gradient centrifugation was used to isolate PBMCs from 9.5 to 10 ml of fresh peripheral blood. Total RNA was extracted with Trizol reagent and quality-checked on an Agilent 2100 Bioanalyzer. The investigation overall reported the following: No statistical method was used to predetermine the sample size, and group allocation was not hidden from the investigators. In validation, the model predicted ophthalmopathy progression with nearly 71% sensitivity and 72% to 80% specificity; approximately 12 predicted patients were CT-confirmed with GO in a median of around 6 months. Most of the expanded thyroid clonotypes with a frequency above 0.001 were also detected in blood, and it was suggested that the thyroid immune response may be reflected by blood repertoires. The 13-signature model separated ophthalmopathy from stable hyperthyroidism with approximately 90% sensitivity and about 81% specificity in cross-validation, and 80%/75% in the test set.

Material: peripheral blood. The chain links TRBV13 with TRBJ2-6, with 8 bases matching TRBD2. This receptor was taken from a woman under 30 with stable Graves' hyperthyroidism. Some clones in this sample may be carry-over from other donors' samples. Donor details come from another sample of the same person, matched by shared clones. The CDR3 has the sequence CASSSIGPRLASSGANVLTF. The sequence in DNA is TGTGCCAGCAGCTCAATAGGGCCGCGACTAGCGAGTTCGGGGGCCAACGTCCTGACTTTC.